The clone carrying this T cell receptor (beta chain) has only one observation. The source of the sample is a study of blood T cell repertoires in COVID-19. TCRdb's table, derived via immunoSEQ multiplex PCR, lists solely in-frame clones and lacks some. The table includes some 320,000 clones, approximately 87% detected once. The CDR3 spans 14 residues. The V gene end was trimmed by 4 bases and the J gene end by 11 bases; junction bases not matched to a gene: 11. Germline V gene sequence: CDR1 LGHDT, CDR2 YNNKEL (reference sequence). The chain joins TRBV3-1 (or the pseudogene TRBV3-2) to TRBJ1-1; 9 bases map to TRBD1. Sequencing was carried out using PBMCs or T cells enriched from blood (not recorded which). The receptor's source is a woman in her 30s who had recovered from COVID-19. CDR3 DNA: TGTGCCAGCAGCCCGTTTCTACAGGGGGCTGGTGCTTTCTTT. This codes for CASSPFLQGAGAFF.